This T cell receptor (beta chain) stems from a study of blood T cell repertoires in COVID-19. Using immunoSEQ multiplex PCR, the repertoire was profiled, and TCRdb retains in-frame clones only, with some absent. In the table there are under 350,000 clones, about 89% of which are singletons. Recovered status applied to Cohort 3 donors who had two consecutive negative PCRs. It also applied to those with clearance or with symptom resolution. The germline V and J ends were trimmed by 6 bases and 7 bases, with 9 bases remaining between them. Germline assignment: CDR1 MDHEN and CDR2 SYDVKM. The CDR3 is 11 amino acids.

The chain has TRBV28 and TRBJ1-1; tentatively, D is TRBD1 (6 bases). The receptor was derived from a woman in her late teens or twenties who had recovered from COVID-19. What was sequenced was PBMCs or T cells enriched from blood (not recorded which). CDR3 nucleotide sequence: TGTGCCAGCAGCCAGGGGTTTGAAGCTTTCTTT. It yields the protein CASSQGFEAFF. The complete variable domain, with remaining parts taken from reference TRBV28 and TRBJ1-1, reads DVKVTQSSRYLVKRTGEKVFLECVQDMDHENMFWYRQDPGLGLRLIYFSYDVKMKEKGDIPEGYSVSREKKERFSLILESASTNQTSMYLCASSQGFEAFFGQGTRLTVV.